The clone carrying this T cell receptor (beta chain) was seen a handful of times. The data were taken from a study of human T cells and chemical hapten exposure. This CDR3 comprises 14 residues. Per the germline V gene, CDR1 is LGHNA and CDR2 is YSLEER. V was pared by 5 bases and J by 8 bases, with 16 bases between. TCRdb used MiXCR to reprocess the RACE reads, holding one entry per CDR3 protein. The data hold 95,000 to 150,000 distinct CDR3 sequences, with approximately 15% observed a single time. As for time point: pre-sensitization, week 0. Described treatment: therapeutic diphenylcyclopropenone sensitization with weekly scalp DPC.

This clonotype was obtained from a woman under 30 with alopecia areata. Some clones in this sample may be carry-over from other donors' samples. The chain combines TRBV4-3 with TRBJ1-3; D ambiguous. The material sequenced was whole blood, taken in connection with sensitization to the hapten diphenylcyclopropenone (DPC). The CDR3 sequence: CASSLGLESDTIYF. CDR3 sequence (DNA): TGCGCCAGCAGCTTAGGGCTGGAGAGTGACACCATATATTTT.